These 22 T cell receptor beta chains share one sample of origin, sequenced in a study of T-cell reconstitution after alpha-beta-depleted transplantation in children. Library preparation (for TCRbeta) was performed with unique molecular identifiers. TCRdb reprocessed the PCR reads with MiXCR, giving one entry per CDR3 protein. Of about 3,300 distinct CDR3 sequences listed, 22% were seen once; the top ten hold around a quarter. This sample comprised PBMCs, mostly from graft donor cells, obtained 60 days after TCRalphabeta/CD19-depleted stem cell transplant. The receptors here all came from a male patient aged 2-15 years who had a stem cell transplant for acute lymphoblastic leukemia, so the T cells may come from the graft donor.

This clonotype was observed once. The chain has TRBV5-1 and TRBJ1-1; tentatively, D is TRBD1 (5 bases). CDR1 and CDR2 (germline): SGHRS, YFSETQ. The CDR3 length is 14 residues. V lost 3 bases and J 0 bases, leaving 9 bases between the germline ends. The CDR3 sequence is CASSWGSMNTEAFF. CDR3 bases: TGCGCCAGCAGCTGGGGCTCCATGAACACTGAAGCTTTCTTT.

This rearrangement joins TRBV10-2 to TRBJ2-5; D is uncertain. Trimming pared 6 bases from V and 4 bases from J, leaving 12 bases between. The germline gives CDR1 WSHSY, CDR2 SAAADI. The CDR3 loop spans 13 amino acids. In DNA, the CDR3 is TGCGCCAGCAGGCTGTTGTCCGGAGAGACCCAGTACTTC. It yields the protein CASRLLSGETQYF.

This clonotype is large within its sample. V usage is TRBV6-5 and J usage is TRBJ1-2; no clear D gene. This CDR3 contains 18 residues. V was pared by 5 bases and J by 0 bases, with 22 bases between. Per germline, CDR1 MNHEY and CDR2 SVGAGI. DNA of the CDR3: TGTGCCAGCAGTCCTTCGCTCGGGCCTCTGGGCTCTAACTATGGCTACACCTTC. It is translated as CASSPSLGPLGSNYGYTF.

The sample holds a few counts of this clonotype. The rearrangement uses TRBV5-4 and TRBJ2-2; D is perhaps TRBD1 (5 bases). This CDR3 has 16 amino acids. The germline gives CDR1 SGHNT, CDR2 YYREEE (reference sequence). The ends were cut back, 2 bases at V and 3 bases at J, with 14 bases in the middle. Here the CDR3 reads CASSFPPGSDTGELFF. DNA for the CDR3: TGTGCCAGCAGCTTCCCCCCAGGGTCGGACACCGGGGAGCTGTTTTTT.

This clonotype was recorded many times. The rearrangement joins TRBV19 to TRBJ2-3; D gene unclear. Germline V gives CDR1 LNHDA, CDR2 SQIVND (reference sequence). CDR3 length: 13 residues. V lost 8 bases to trimming and J lost 0 bases, with 9 bases between them. The CDR3 bases are TGTGCCAGTGAGGACCGTAGCACAGATACGCAGTATTTT. Protein: CASEDRSTDTQYF.

This clonotype showed up many times. This chain joins TRBV7-9 and TRBJ1-4, with D uncertain. Germline lookup yields CDR1 SEHNR and CDR2 FQNEAQ (reference sequence). The V end was cut by 4 bases, the J end by 8 bases, with 29 bases between. The CDR3 length is 19 residues. The CDR3 region is CASSYPAKGGATLGEKLFF. For the CDR3, the DNA is TGTGCCAGCAGCTACCCAGCTAAGGGCGGCGCGACCCTAGGGGAAAAACTGTTTTTT.

Regarding this clonotype: This may arise from a read error, as a much more abundant clone is one base away. The chain uses TRBV2 and TRBJ2-1; D is unresolved. V was shortened by 1 base and J by 7 bases, with 17 bases between the two germline ends. The germline gives CDR1 SNHLY, CDR2 FYNNEI. This CDR3 is built from 16 residues. CDR3 protein: CASSEVLFGSRNEQFF. Here the CDR3 DNA reads TGTGCCAGCAGTGAAGTGCTTTTTGGGTCCAGGAATGAGCAGTTCTTC.

By proportion, this clonotype is medium-sized. The chain recombines TRBV7-9 with TRBJ1-1; no clear D. Germline CDR1 and CDR2: SEHNR and FQNEAQ (reference sequence). CDR3 length: 13 residues. V was clipped by 5 bases and J by 9 bases, with 16 bases between them. The CDR3 coding sequence is TGTGCCAGCAGCCCCCAAATGATGGGGAAAGCTTTCTTT. As protein: CASSPQMMGKAFF.

Ten or more counts support this clonotype. Here the CDR3 reads CASSFPEETQYF. The CDR3 DNA sequence: TGTGCCAGCAGCTTCCCAGAAGAGACCCAGTACTTC. The rearrangement uses TRBV5-6 and TRBJ2-5; D is unresolved. The CDR3 is made up of 12 amino acids. V was cut by 2 bases and J by 3 bases, with 5 bases left in between. The germline gives CDR1 SGHDT, CDR2 YYEEEE.

This clonotype has at least ten counts. This sequence joins TRBV29-1 and TRBJ2-7; 8 bases are a match to TRBD1. Per the germline V gene, CDR1 is SQVTM and CDR2 is ANQGSEA. The length of the CDR3 is 15 residues. After removal of 3 bases from V and 1 base from J, the junction contained 8 bases not matched to a gene. The CDR3 sequence is CSVEGEDRESYEQYF. DNA for the CDR3: TGCAGCGTTGAGGGGGAGGACAGGGAGTCCTACGAGCAGTACTTC.

This clonotype was observed at least ten times. The V gene is TRBV7-9, the J gene TRBJ1-2; maybe TRBD1 (5 bases). Germline CDR1 is SEHNR and CDR2 is FQNEAQ (reference sequence). The CDR3 is made up of 14 amino acids. V was pared by 2 bases and J by 5 bases, with 12 bases between. Written as DNA, the CDR3 is TGTGCCAGCAGCTTAAACCCCCGGGGGTATGGCTACACCTTC. Amino acids: CASSLNPRGYGYTF.

This clonotype is categorized as medium-sized. The chain has TRBV7-9 and TRBJ1-2; D might be TRBD1 (6 bases). The germline V and J ends were trimmed by 5 bases and 4 bases, with 17 bases remaining between them. The germline V gene encodes CDR1 SEHNR and CDR2 FQNEAQ (reference sequence). The CDR3 runs to 15 residues. The CDR3 DNA follows: TGTGCCAGCAGCACGTGGACAGCTAACTTCTATGGCTACACCTTC. It yields the protein CASSTWTANFYGYTF.

The rearrangement links TRBV7-9 to TRBJ2-1, with unresolved D. Germline values: CDR1 SEHNR, CDR2 FQNEAQ (reference sequence). The CDR3 consists of 13 residues. CDR3 bases: TGTGTTAGCAGCTTAGCCCTTGAGAATGAGCAGTTCTTC. Protein product: CVSSLALENEQFF. Variable domain in full (rest from reference TRBV7-9 and TRBJ2-1): DTGVSQNPRHKITKRGQNVTFRCDPISEHNRLYWYRQTLGQGPEFLTYFQNEAQLEKSRLLSDRFSAERPKGSFSTLEIQRTEQGDSAMYLCVSSLALENEQFFGPGTRLTVL.

The chain couples TRBV28 to TRBJ2-7, with D possibly being TRBD2 (7 bases). V dropped 2 bases and J dropped 1 base, with 12 bases sitting between them. CDR1 is MDHEN and CDR2 is SYDVKM in the germline V gene. This CDR3 spans 15 amino acids. The CDR3 here is CASSLRGGGSYEQYF. CDR3 sequence (DNA): TGTGCCAGCAGTTTAAGGGGGGGCGGTTCCTACGAGCAGTACTTC. The full variable domain, in which reference TRBV28 and TRBJ2-7 provide the parts outside the CDR3, is DVKVTQSSRYLVKRTGEKVFLECVQDMDHENMFWYRQDPGLGLRLIYFSYDVKMKEKGDIPEGYSVSREKKERFSLILESASTNQTSMYLCASSLRGGGSYEQYFGPGTRLTVT.

This clonotype was found many times. J is TRBJ2-6 and V is TRBV10-3; 10 nucleotides align to TRBD1. Germline V CDR1 and CDR2: ENHRY, SYGVKD. With V trimmed by 10 bases and J by 2 bases, 14 bases remained unmatched. The CDR3 contains 18 residues. The CDR3, as DNA: TGTGCCACTACCAGGGGGACAGGGGCCGTCCCTGGGGCCAACGTCCTGACTTTC. Amino acid sequence: CATTRGTGAVPGANVLTF.

This clonotype is labeled as medium-sized. The genes are TRBV7-9 and TRBJ2-1, with 7 nucleotides matching TRBD1. Germline CDR1 reads SEHNR; CDR2 reads FQNEAQ (reference sequence). This CDR3 is built from 16 residues. Unmatched junction bases numbered 11, after V lost 2 bases and J lost 7 bases. The CDR3 bases are TGTGCCAGCAGCTTAAGGGTGAGGGGGCGATTGAATGAGCAGTTCTTC. Translated: CASSLRVRGRLNEQFF.

Relative to its sample, this clonotype is medium-sized. V and J are TRBV21-1 and TRBJ2-1; the table's D gene call, TRBD1, was not cross checked with the DNA. TRBV21-1 counts as a pseudogene. The CDR3 covers 15 residues. CDR3 DNA: TGTGCCAGCAGCAAAGAGGGGACAGTCCTCAATGAGCAGTTCTTC. Residues: CASSKEGTVLNEQFF.

This clonotype was seen repeatedly, ten times or more. J is TRBJ1-6 and V is TRBV3-1; D may be TRBD1 (5 bases). The V gene lost 0 bases and the J gene lost 7 bases, with 10 bases spanning the gap. This CDR3 has 15 residues. CDR1 and CDR2 from the germline V gene are LGHDT and YNNKEL (reference sequence). CDR3 bases: TGTGCCAGCAGCCAAGATCAGGGCGGGAATTCACCCCTCCACTTT. As protein: CASSQDQGGNSPLHF.

This clonotype was seen ten or more times. The V gene is TRBV7-9, the J gene TRBJ1-2, with 7 bases lining up with TRBD1. The junction had 14 bases not matched to a gene; V was cut back by 10 bases and J by 6 bases. Looked up from germline, CDR1 is SEHNR and CDR2 is FQNEAQ (reference sequence). This CDR3 spans 14 amino acids. CDR3 in DNA: TGTGCCATCGTGTGGTCGGGACAGCAAAATGGCTACACCTTC. Its protein is CAIVWSGQQNGYTF.

By frequency in the sample, this clonotype is large. The chain links TRBV4-3 to TRBJ1-3; 7 positions agree with TRBD1. V dropped 4 bases and J dropped 1; count of bases not matched to a gene: 4. CDR1 and CDR2 (germline): LGHNA, YSLEER. This CDR3 contains 15 residues. The CDR3 nucleotides read TGCGCCAGCAGCCGAACGACAGGGTCTGGAAACACCATATATTTT. It encodes CASSRTTGSGNTIYF.

Of note for this clonotype: A much larger clonotype is one base distant, so this may be a read error. The J gene is TRBJ1-5, the V gene TRBV18; perhaps TRBD1 as D (5 bases). In germline, CDR1 is KGHSH, CDR2 LQKENI. This CDR3 region has 18 residues. Trimming shortened V by 2 bases and J by 2 bases, and 19 bases separated the two germline ends. The DNA of the CDR3 is TGTGCCAGCTCACCATTGACGGACAAGGGATATGGCAATCAGCCCCAGCATTTT. Its translation: CASSPLTDKGYGNQPQHF.

In its sample, this clonotype ranks as large. The chain is built from TRBV4-3 and TRBJ2-7; D may be TRBD1 (6 bases). Germline loops: CDR1 LGHNA, CDR2 YSLEER. V gave up 0 bases and J gave up 3 bases, with 15 bases separating them. CDR3 length: 16 residues. DNA of the CDR3: TGCGCCAGCAGCCAAGATCCGGCAGGGGCTATCTACGAGCAGTACTTC. Translation gives CASSQDPAGAIYEQYF.